This T cell receptor (beta chain) appears in the sequencing data of a study of monozygotic twins with cystic fibrosis. Study information: Library input was around 2.8 micrograms of fragmented DNA, with about 15 PCR cycles. Points from the study as a whole: Low clonality (median around 0.0096) suggested a mostly naive repertoire. Monozygotic CF twin pairs shared significantly more nucleotide-identical clonotypes than unrelated CF individuals did. In this small cohort, shared CDR3 numbers showed no association with age, concordance or disease severity.

Concerning this clone: Antigen specificity is unknown.

Repertoires were generated with immunoSEQ multiplex PCR, while TCRdb's copy carries only in-frame clones and drops some. The table shows some 22,000 clones, with 95% to 98% occurring only once. This clonotype was sampled from a girl aged 5-17 years with cystic fibrosis. Sequencing was done on a sample of blood.

This CDR3 is CASSYSGQGAEAFF. CDR3 in DNA: TGTGCCAGCAGTTACTCGGGACAGGGCGCTGAAGCTTTCTTT. The chain joins TRBV6-5 to TRBJ1-1, with TRBD1 matching 9 bases. CDR3 size: 14 residues. V dropped 0 bases and J dropped 6; count of bases not matched to a gene: 2. Per germline, CDR1 MNHEY and CDR2 SVGAGI.